This note documents a single T cell receptor beta chain sequence. Assay used: immunoSEQ multiplex PCR; TCRdb lists only in-frame clones, some missing. Of under 250,000 clones listed, 70% to 85% were seen once; the top ten hold around 3.4%. The sample comes from a study of blood T cell repertoires in COVID-19. Study summary: Samples came from the United States, Italy and Spain, spanning acute and convalescent COVID-19. PBMCs, B-cell-depleted T cells, or T cells provided the cDNA or gDNA that made up the material.

The CDR3 covers 15 residues. V was clipped by 9 bases and J by 1 base; unmatched bases: 8. Germline V gene data show CDR1 as SEHNR and CDR2 as FQNEAQ (reference sequence). Those who participated ranged in age from roughly 18 to 89 years and resided in approximately 26 US areas. Assignments of participants to cohorts depended upon their own reported clinical history. Sequenced input: PBMCs or T cells enriched from blood (not recorded which). The receptor was isolated from a woman aged 55-75 years who had recovered from COVID-19. The V gene is TRBV7-9, the J gene TRBJ2-2; 7 nucleotides line up with TRBD1. As DNA, the CDR3 is TGTGCCAGAGCCCTAGGGACAGAGAACACCGGGGAGCTGTTTTTT. Translation: CARALGTENTGELFF. The entire variable domain, with the rest obtained from reference TRBV7-9 and TRBJ2-2, is as follows: DTGVSQNPRHKITKRGQNVTFRCDPISEHNRLYWYRQTLGQGPEFLTYFQNEAQLEKSRLLSDRFSAERPKGSFSTLEIQRTEQGDSAMYLCARALGTENTGELFFGEGSRLTVL.